These 29 T cell receptor beta chains were sequenced from one sample in a study of B cell selection in AIRE deficiency. The table came from immunoSEQ multiplex PCR; TCRdb's copy has only in-frame clones and leaves some out. The sample has roughly 17,000 clones; just over 90% are singletons. Sorted regulatory T cells were CD4-positive, CD25-high and CD127-low or negative. The specimen was CD4+CD25+ Tregs sorted from PBMCs. Receptors originate from a human donor in good health.

The chain joins TRBV19 to TRBJ2-7, with 9 bases that match TRBD2. V was pared by 4 bases and J by 3 bases, with 4 bases of the junction left unmatched. The CDR3 spans 14 residues. Germline CDR1 reads LNHDA; CDR2 reads SQIVND (reference sequence). The chain's CDR3 is CASSTSGNIYEQYF. CDR3 bases: TGTGCCAGTAGTACTAGCGGGAACATCTACGAGCAGTACTTC.

This chain joins TRBV18 and TRBJ1-1; D is perhaps TRBD1 (6 bases). Germline CDR1 and CDR2: KGHSH and LQKENI. The V and J ends lost 0 bases and 0 bases respectively, with 14 bases between them. The CDR3 runs 17 residues. In nucleotides, the CDR3 is TGTGCCAGCTCACCACCGAACAGGGCTTGGATGAACACTGAAGCTTTCTTT. Translating it yields CASSPPNRAWMNTEAFF.

The chain recombines TRBV6-5 with TRBJ2-3; unclear D gene. Germline-derived CDR1 and CDR2 are MNHEY and SVGAGI. Trimming left V 4 bases short and J 8 bases short, with 7 bases between. This CDR3 contains 11 residues. CDR3 in amino acids: CASSFGTTQYF. The CDR3 DNA is TGTGCCAGCAGTTTTGGTACTACGCAGTATTTT.

The DNA of the CDR3 is TGTGCCAGCAGCTTGACAGGGGTTGGCGAGCAGTACTTC. It yields the protein CASSLTGVGEQYF. This chain links TRBV5-6 with TRBJ2-7, with 7 positions matching TRBD1. With 1 base clipped from V and 6 bases from J, the junction kept 4 bases outside the gene matches. The CDR3 spans 13 residues. The V gene's germline CDR1 is SGHDT and CDR2 YYEEEE.

The rearrangement links TRBV27 to TRBJ2-7; D tentatively reads TRBD1 or TRBD2 (6 bases each). Germline V gives CDR1 MNHEY, CDR2 SMNVEV (reference sequence). Between the trimmed V and J ends, which lost 1 base and 5 bases, there was a span of 9 bases. The CDR3 has 13 amino acids. CDR3 in DNA: TGTGCCAGCAGTTTATGGGGGGCCCACGAGCAGTACTTC. It encodes CASSLWGAHEQYF.

For the CDR3, the DNA is TGTGCCAGCAGCTTAATGGGGCCCAGCTCCTACGAGCAGTACTTC. Translation gives CASSLMGPSSYEQYF. This chain uses TRBV7-3 with TRBJ2-7; tentatively, D is TRBD1 (5 bases). This CDR3 is 15 amino acids long. The germline V and J ends were trimmed by 1 base and 0 bases, with 10 bases remaining between them. Germline loops: CDR1 SGHTA, CDR2 FQGTGA.

This clone was seen once. V gene TRBV10-3 combines with J gene TRBJ1-1; tentative D call: TRBD1 (5 bases). Trimming shortened V by 10 bases and J by 2 bases, and 14 bases separated the two germline ends. This CDR3 has 13 amino acids. The germline CDR1 and CDR2 sequences are ENHRY and SYGVKD. CDR3 sequence (DNA): TGTGCCAACTCACGGGGCGGCAACACTGAAGCTTTCTTT. This codes for CANSRGGNTEAFF.

The chain uses TRBV19 and TRBJ2-2, with TRBD2 matching over 7 bases. Per the germline V gene, CDR1 is LNHDA and CDR2 is SQIVND (reference sequence). This CDR3 contains 15 residues. After removal of 5 bases from V and 2 bases from J, the junction contained 5 bases not matched to a gene. CDR3 sequence reads: CASSRLAANTGELFF. CDR3 nucleotide sequence: TGTGCCAGTAGTCGGCTAGCGGCCAACACCGGGGAGCTGTTTTTT.

This clone was recorded only once. The chain employs TRBV5-3 and TRBJ2-7; possible D gene TRBD1, 6 bases. TRBV5-3 carries the ORF label, with uncertain function. The V and J ends lost 8 bases and 7 bases respectively, with 13 bases between them. The CDR3 has 11 residues. In nucleotides, the CDR3 is TGTGCCAGCAGCGCTACAGGGGAGCAGTACTTC. This codes for CASSATGEQYF.

The chain joins TRBV18 to TRBJ2-2; D remains unclear. CDR3 length: 16 amino acids. V lost 0 bases and J 2 bases, leaving 10 bases between the germline ends. Germline CDR1 KGHSH, CDR2 LQKENI. The CDR3 reads CASSPPNGVNTGELFF. In DNA, the CDR3 is TGTGCCAGCTCACCACCTAATGGGGTCAACACCGGGGAGCTGTTTTTT.

The rearrangement uses TRBV2 and TRBJ2-7; the match to TRBD2 covers 10 bases. The junction had 8 bases not matched to a gene; V was cut back by 5 bases and J by 7 bases. The V gene's germline CDR1 is SNHLY and CDR2 FYNNEI. This CDR3 region has 14 residues. Written as DNA, the CDR3 is TGTGCCAGCAGTTTGAGCGGGAGGGCCGGGGAGCAGTACTTC. Its protein is CASSLSGRAGEQYF.

The chain recombines TRBV28 with TRBJ2-2; tentatively, D is TRBD1 (6 bases). The CDR3 sequence is 15 residues long. Trimming stripped 3 bases from V and 5 bases from J, with 13 bases between. Germline V lookup: CDR1 MDHEN, CDR2 SYDVKM. CDR3 amino acids: CASSFRAGATGELFF. CDR3 nucleotide sequence: TGTGCCAGCAGTTTTCGGGCAGGGGCAACCGGGGAGCTGTTTTTT.

The DNA for the CDR3 is TGTGCCAGCAGTTTATCACGGGGGGCAGGAGGAAACACCATATATTTT. It yields the protein CASSLSRGAGGNTIYF. The chain uses TRBV28 and TRBJ1-3; a possible D gene is TRBD1 (6 bases). This CDR3 spans 16 amino acids. Germline lookup yields CDR1 MDHEN and CDR2 SYDVKM. V lost 1 base to trimming and J lost 4 bases, with 14 bases between them.

This clone showed up just a few times. This chain links TRBV15 with TRBJ1-5; 8 nucleotides line up with TRBD1. This CDR3 has 18 amino acids. Germline CDR1 is LNHNV and CDR2 is YYDKDF (reference sequence). V lost 5 bases, J lost 6 bases, and 18 bases stayed unmatched. In DNA, the CDR3 is TGTGCCACCAGCGGAGGGTTAGGAACAGGGGGAGCGAGTCAGCCCCAGCATTTT. This codes for CATSGGLGTGGASQPQHF.

V gene TRBV19 combines with J gene TRBJ1-5; tentative D call: TRBD1 (6 bases). Trimming stripped 8 bases from V and 2 bases from J, with 13 bases between. Germline V gene sequence: CDR1 LNHDA, CDR2 SQIVND (reference sequence). The CDR3 runs 14 residues. CDR3 sequence (DNA): TGTGCCAGTGAGCGGGGACACCGCAATCAGCCCCAGCATTTT. Translating it yields CASERGHRNQPQHF.

The genes are TRBV21-1 and TRBJ2-3; the D segment call TRBD2 is taken from the table without a DNA check. TRBV21-1 is designated a pseudogene. The CDR3 contains 14 residues. CDR3 protein: CASSNEGVIRYAVF. As DNA, the CDR3 is TGTGCCAGCAGCAACGAGGGAGTTATCAGATACGCAGTATTT.

The chain combines TRBV10-3 with TRBJ2-3; D remains unclear. The CDR3 extends over 12 amino acids. V gave up 3 bases and J gave up 5 bases, with 6 bases separating them. Germline CDR1 reads ENHRY; CDR2 reads SYGVKD. CDR3: CAISEERDTQYF. CDR3 DNA sequence: TGTGCCATCAGTGAAGAACGAGATACGCAGTATTTT.

The chain uses TRBV18 and TRBJ2-7; 8 positions match TRBD1. J lost 1 base, V lost 6 bases, and 11 bases had no gene match. Per the germline V gene, CDR1 is KGHSH and CDR2 is LQKENI. The CDR3 extends over 16 amino acids. The CDR3 reads CASSLPGTGGSYEQYF. The CDR3 nucleotides are TGTGCCAGCTCCCTCCCCGGGACAGGTGGTTCCTACGAGCAGTACTTC.

The genes are TRBV27 and TRBJ2-7, with D tentatively TRBD1 (5 bases). Germline lookup yields CDR1 MNHEY and CDR2 SMNVEV (reference sequence). Trimming pared 5 bases from V and 1 base from J, leaving 12 bases between. The CDR3 is 14 amino acids. CDR3 sequence: CASSQEGASYEQYF. In DNA form, the CDR3 reads TGTGCCAGCAGTCAGGAAGGGGCGTCCTACGAGCAGTACTTC.

V gene TRBV30 combines with J gene TRBJ1-5; the D is unclear. The V gene lost 5 bases and the J gene lost 0 bases, with 11 bases spanning the gap. This CDR3 spans 14 amino acids. Per germline, CDR1 GTSNPN and CDR2 SVGIG (reference sequence). The chain's CDR3 is CAWVQGHSNQPQHF. CDR3 nucleotide sequence: TGTGCCTGGGTCCAAGGCCATAGCAATCAGCCCCAGCATTTT.

V gene TRBV18 combines with J gene TRBJ1-3, with a weak D call TRBD1 (6 bases). The CDR3 runs to 16 residues. The germline V gene has CDR1 KGHSH and CDR2 LQKENI. V gave up 1 base and J gave up 4 bases, with 14 bases separating them. The CDR3 nucleotides are TGTGCCAGCTCACCACGCCTGGGGGCAGGCGGAAACACCATATATTTT. This translates into CASSPRLGAGGNTIYF.

V and J are TRBV18 and TRBJ2-2; possibly TRBD2 for D (5 bases). The CDR3 is 17 residues long. Germline CDR1 reads KGHSH; CDR2 reads LQKENI. Between the trimmed V and J ends, which lost 2 bases and 1 base, there was a span of 14 bases. The CDR3 region has the DNA TGTGCCAGCTCACCATTCGCGCGGGCAATGAACACCGGGGAGCTGTTTTTT. This encodes CASSPFARAMNTGELFF. Full variable domain (remainder filled in from reference TRBV18 and TRBJ2-2): NAGVMQNPRHLVRRRGQEARLRCSPMKGHSHVYWYRQLPEEGLKFMVYLQKENIIDESGMPKERFSAEFPKEGPSILRIQQVVRGDSAAYFCASSPFARAMNTGELFFGEGSRLTVL.

J is TRBJ2-1 and V is TRBV5-1, with a possible D match to TRBD2 (6 bases). The germline CDR1 and CDR2 sequences are SGHRS and YFSETQ. The CDR3 length is 15 residues. V was shortened by 4 bases and J by 2 bases, with 13 bases between the two germline ends. This CDR3 is CASSLVGEAYNEQFF. In DNA form, the CDR3 reads TGCGCCAGCAGCCTAGTAGGGGAGGCCTACAATGAGCAGTTCTTC.

The chain combines TRBV5-1 with TRBJ2-3; no reliable D call. There are 11 residues in the CDR3. Germline CDR1 is SGHRS and CDR2 is YFSETQ. V lost 2 bases and J lost 6, with 4 bases in between. CDR3 loop: CASSFADTQYF. The CDR3 DNA reads as TGCGCCAGCAGCTTCGCCGATACGCAGTATTTT.

The chain carries TRBV6-1 and TRBJ2-6; 8 nucleotides align to TRBD1. Germline-derived CDR1 and CDR2 are MNHNS and SASEGT. The CDR3 sequence is 15 residues long. The J segment lost 2 bases and the V segment lost 7 bases, leaving 4 bases of the junction unmatched. In nucleotides, the CDR3 is TGTGCCAGCATCCAGGGGGCCACTGGGGCCAACGTCCTGACTTTC. It translates to CASIQGATGANVLTF.

This clone was seen a single time. V is TRBV19 and J is TRBJ1-5; D ambiguous. The CDR3 extends over 16 amino acids. V lost 5 bases, J lost 3 bases, and 17 bases lay in between. Per germline, CDR1 LNHDA and CDR2 SQIVND (reference sequence). CDR3 in amino acids: CASSLSSRSDNQPQHF. CDR3 in DNA: TGTGCCAGTAGTCTCTCTTCGCGTTCAGACAATCAGCCCCAGCATTTT.

V and J are TRBV9 and TRBJ2-2; D remains unclear. Trimming shortened V by 3 bases and J by 5 bases, and 17 bases separated the two germline ends. This CDR3 is built from 16 residues. The germline V gene has CDR1 SGDLS and CDR2 YYNGEE. DNA of the CDR3: TGTGCCAGCAGCGACCAGGCACGACGGGTAACCGGGGAGCTGTTTTTT. Protein sequence: CASSDQARRVTGELFF.

The CDR3 sequence: CASSPIAGLGETQYF. The CDR3 nucleotides read TGCGCCAGCAGCCCGATAGCGGGACTGGGAGAGACCCAGTACTTC. This chain uses TRBV5-1 with TRBJ2-5, with 8 bases aligning to TRBD2. CDR1 is SGHRS, CDR2 YFSETQ, per germline. CDR3 size: 15 residues. Unmatched junction bases numbered 9, after V lost 4 bases and J lost 4 bases.

The V call is TRBV18, the J call TRBJ2-4; D possibly corresponds to TRBD1 (5 bases). V dropped 6 bases and J dropped 0 bases, with 9 bases sitting between them. The germline V gene has CDR1 KGHSH and CDR2 LQKENI. CDR3 length: 14 residues. DNA for the CDR3: TGTGCCAGCTCGCCGCAGGGAGCCAAAAACATTCAGTACTTC. Amino acids: CASSPQGAKNIQYF.